This T cell receptor (beta chain) was retrieved from a study of regulatory T cells in long-lasting Graves disease. Germline V CDR1 and CDR2: SNHLY, FYNNEI. The CDR3 covers 15 residues. The germline V and J ends were trimmed by 3 bases and 0 bases, with 12 bases remaining between them. Time point in this sample: newly diagnosed GD, antithyroid drugs for less than 3 months. With RNA extracted from PBMCs as input, the TCR library was made. The authors built TCR beta libraries using iRepertoire HTBI primers and Arm-PCR of CDR3 regions. TCRdb recomputed calls from the multiplex PCR reads with MiXCR, one row per CDR3 protein. The sample lists around 250,000 distinct CDR3 sequences, 15% to 20% occurring once. Many counts were recorded for this clonotype. This sample also belongs to another study, concerning T cells in Graves' hyperthyroidism and ophthalmopathy.

Specimen: peripheral blood mononuclear cells (PBMCs), collected at new diagnosis, from a patient treated with antithyroid drugs. The origin of this receptor is a woman aged 25 to 45 with Graves disease. The J gene is TRBJ2-7, the V gene TRBV2; unclear D gene. CDR3 loop: CASSEGLGYSYEQYF. DNA of the CDR3: TGTGCCAGCAGTGAGGGGTTGGGGTACTCCTACGAGCAGTACTTC.